These 10 T cell receptor beta chains were sequenced from one sample in a study of regulatory T cells in long-lasting Graves disease. Regarding time point: persistent/refractory GD, antithyroid drugs over 5 years with positive TRAb. The TCR library used RNA extracted from PBMCs. Through Arm-PCR of CDR3 regions and iRepertoire HTBI primers, TCR beta libraries were built. TCRdb called the multiplex PCR reads again in MiXCR, with one record for every CDR3 protein. The sample gives 450,000 or so distinct CDR3 sequences, around a fifth of which show up once; about an eighth is in the top ten. Sequenced material: peripheral blood mononuclear cells (PBMCs), taken when the disease was refractory, from a patient treated with antithyroid drugs. Receptor source: a female donor with Graves disease.

In its sample, this clonotype was seen many times. This rearrangement joins TRBV12-3 or TRBV12-4 to TRBJ1-3; 7 bases are a match to TRBD1. V was clipped by 5 bases and J by 0 bases; unmatched bases: 4. The CDR3 contains 15 residues. CDR3 in DNA: TGTGCCAGCAGTCCGACAGGGCGCTCTGGAAACACCATATATTTT. Translated, it gives CASSPTGRSGNTIYF.

This rearrangement joins TRBV15 to TRBJ2-1, with D possibly matching TRBD2 (5 bases). The CDR3 spans 12 residues. Looked up from germline, CDR1 is LNHNV and CDR2 is YYDKDF (reference sequence). The ends were cut back, 2 bases at V and 13 bases at J, with 12 bases in the middle. CDR3 in DNA: TGTGCCACCAGCAGATTCAGCGGTAGTCAGTTCTTC. This sequence encodes CATSRFSGSQFF.

The chain links TRBV6-5 to TRBJ1-4; possibly TRBD1 for D (5 bases). Per the germline V gene, CDR1 is MNHEY and CDR2 is SVGAGI. Trimming took 0 bases from V and 4 from J, leaving 15 bases between them. The CDR3 has 17 residues. In nucleotides, the CDR3 is TGTGCCAGCAGTTACTCCTCCGGGACGCATCATAATGAAAAACTGTTTTTT. It is translated as CASSYSSGTHHNEKLFF.

This sequence joins TRBV30 and TRBJ2-2; D gene uncertain. There are 12 residues in the CDR3. V was trimmed by 4 bases and J by 4 bases, leaving 7 bases between them. Germline CDR1 reads GTSNPN; CDR2 reads SVGIG (reference sequence). The CDR3, as DNA: TGTGCCTGGACCTACTCCACCGGGGAGCTGTTTTTT. Translating it yields CAWTYSTGELFF.

This clonotype was recorded many times. The CDR3 loop reads CAMGGVDGYTF. As DNA, the CDR3 is TGTGCCATGGGTGGAGTGGATGGCTACACCTTC. The rearrangement links TRBV10-3 to TRBJ1-2; D remains unclear. The V gene lost 9 bases and the J gene lost 6 bases, with 11 bases spanning the gap. This CDR3 comprises 11 residues. Germline-derived CDR1 and CDR2 are ENHRY and SYGVKD.

The chain carries TRBV7-9 and TRBJ2-2; tentatively, D is TRBD1 (6 bases). This CDR3 spans 16 amino acids. Trimming cost V 3 bases and J 2 bases, with 13 bases left between them. CDR1 and CDR2 (germline): SEHNR, FQNEAQ (reference sequence). CDR3 nucleotide sequence: TGTGCCAGCAGCTTGAAGGAGACAGGAAACACCGGGGAGCTGTTTTTT. It yields the protein CASSLKETGNTGELFF.

This clonotype was counted at least ten times. The CDR3 loop reads CASSLLTSGDTEAFF. CDR3 nucleotides: TGTGCCAGCAGTTTATTGACTAGTGGGGACACTGAAGCTTTCTTT. This sequence joins TRBV28 and TRBJ1-1; D ambiguous. Between the trimmed V and J ends, which lost 1 base and 3 bases, there was a span of 12 bases. Looked up from germline, CDR1 is MDHEN and CDR2 is SYDVKM. The CDR3 consists of 15 residues.

This chain links TRBV15 with TRBJ2-1; D not certain. The CDR3 spans 11 residues. With 0 bases removed from V and 6 bases from J, the gap between germline ends came to 0 bases. Germline V gene data show CDR1 as LNHNV and CDR2 as YYDKDF (reference sequence). The CDR3 loop is CATSRDNEQFF. The CDR3 nucleotides read TGTGCCACCAGCAGAGACAATGAGCAGTTCTTC.

The chain combines TRBV6-1 with TRBJ1-5; TRBD1 matches 7 bases. V was pared by 6 bases and J by 2 bases, with 7 bases of the junction left unmatched. Germline V gene data show CDR1 as MNHNS and CDR2 as SASEGT. This CDR3 contains 15 residues. This CDR3 reads CASSRQGLGNQPQHF. CDR3 DNA sequence: TGTGCCAGCAGCAGACAGGGTTTGGGCAATCAGCCCCAGCATTTT.

This clonotype was counted many times. The chain has TRBV13 and TRBJ2-5; D may be TRBD2 (5 bases). Germline V lookup: CDR1 PRHDT, CDR2 FYEKMQ (reference sequence). Trimming pared 5 bases from V and 2 bases from J, leaving 15 bases between. The CDR3 consists of 15 residues. The CDR3 DNA follows: TGTGCCAGCAGCAGCACACCACGGAGGCAAGAGACCCAGTACTTC. This encodes CASSSTPRRQETQYF.